The next 9 T cell receptor beta chains were all read from a single sample in a study of blood T cell repertoires in COVID-19. The assay was immunoSEQ multiplex PCR, and TCRdb's table has in-frame clones only and misses some. Among approximately 57,000 clones listed, roughly four fifths were seen once. Sequenced material: peripheral blood. The receptor source for this set is a woman older than 75 with acute or convalescent COVID-19.

The chain links TRBV6-6 to TRBJ2-7, with D unresolved. Between the trimmed V and J ends, which lost 3 bases and 0 bases, there was a span of 6 bases. The CDR3 totals 13 residues. CDR1 and CDR2 (germline): MNHNY, SVGAGI (reference sequence). This CDR3 reads CASSYVSSYEQYF. In DNA form, the CDR3 reads TGTGCCAGCAGTTATGTCAGCTCCTACGAGCAGTACTTC.

The CDR3 sequence: CASQGQGANNYNSPLHF. The CDR3 nucleotides are TGTGCCAGCCAGGGACAGGGGGCGAACAACTATAATTCACCCCTCCACTTT. The rearrangement uses TRBV2 and TRBJ1-6, with 12 nucleotides matching TRBD1. This CDR3 is 17 amino acids long. Trimming cost V 8 bases and J 3 bases; bases outside gene matches: 8. Germline CDR1 and CDR2: SNHLY and FYNNEI. The variable domain in full, completed from reference TRBV2 and TRBJ1-6, reads EPEVTQTPSHQVTQMGQEVILRCVPISNHLYFYWYRQILGQKVEFLVSFYNNEISEKSEIFDDQFSVERPDGSNFTLKIRSTKLEDSAMYFCASQGQGANNYNSPLHFGNGTRLTVT.

This clone was recorded a few times. The chain has TRBV11-2 and TRBJ1-5; 10 bases line up with TRBD1. The CDR3 runs to 16 residues. Germline V gives CDR1 SGHAT, CDR2 FQNNGV. Germline trimming cut 5 bases from V and 2 bases from J; bases unmatched to any gene: 6. CDR3 nucleotide sequence: TGTGCCAGCAGCCCGTTGACAGGGGGCGGCAATCAGCCCCAGCATTTT. Its protein product is CASSPLTGGGNQPQHF.

The chain joins TRBV27 to TRBJ2-1; D is perhaps TRBD1 (5 bases). V gave up 5 bases and J gave up 0 bases, with 11 bases separating them. Germline CDR1 MNHEY, CDR2 SMNVEV (reference sequence). This CDR3 region has 15 residues. This CDR3 reads CASSIDSRSYNEQFF. The CDR3 DNA reads as TGTGCCAGCAGTATCGACAGCCGCTCCTACAATGAGCAGTTCTTC.

This chain links TRBV5-4 with TRBJ1-1, with TRBD1 identical over 8 bases. From germline, CDR1 is SGHNT and CDR2 YYREEE (reference sequence). CDR3 size: 13 residues. V shed 1 base and J 4 bases; nucleotides not matched to a gene: 0. The CDR3 sequence is CASSLQGATEAFF. CDR3 in DNA: TGTGCCAGCAGCTTGCAGGGGGCCACTGAAGCTTTCTTT.

CDR3 in amino acids: CASIPPGQYGYTF. The CDR3, as DNA: TGTGCCAGCATACCTCCGGGACAGTATGGCTACACCTTC. The V gene is TRBV28, the J gene TRBJ1-2; 7 bases line up with TRBD1. This CDR3 is built from 13 residues. V shed 7 bases and J 5 bases; nucleotides not matched to a gene: 7. The germline V gene encodes CDR1 MDHEN and CDR2 SYDVKM.

The V call is TRBV27, the J call TRBJ1-2; 9 positions match TRBD1. Germline CDR1 and CDR2: MNHEY and SMNVEV (reference sequence). The CDR3 spans 13 residues. Trimming took 3 bases from V and 9 from J; bases not matched to a gene: 5. The CDR3 loop reads CASSFRDRDSYTF. The CDR3 bases are TGTGCCAGCAGTTTTCGGGACAGGGATAGCTACACCTTC.

The gene calls are TRBV6-1 and TRBJ2-5; tentatively, D is TRBD1 (5 bases). Per germline, CDR1 MNHNS and CDR2 SASEGT. This CDR3 contains 13 residues. V gave up 3 bases and J gave up 2 bases, with 7 bases separating them. The CDR3 here is CASSEAGQETQYF. Written as DNA, the CDR3 is TGTGCCAGCAGTGAGGCAGGGCAAGAGACCCAGTACTTC.

A few counts support this clone. The J gene is TRBJ1-3, the V gene TRBV9; D is unclear. The CDR3 loop spans 15 amino acids. Trimming pared 3 bases from V and 1 base from J, leaving 11 bases between. CDR1 and CDR2 from the germline V gene are SGDLS and YYNGEE. Here the CDR3 reads CASSEMEISGNTIYF. The CDR3 DNA sequence: TGTGCCAGCAGCGAAATGGAGATATCTGGAAACACCATATATTTT.